This is a list of T cell receptor beta chains from one sample in a study of T cell repertoires in cytomegalovirus infection. TCRdb re-derived calls from the reads in MiXCR, one entry per CDR3 protein. Of around 300,000 distinct CDR3 sequences listed, about 25% were seen once; the top ten hold 13%. Their cognate antigens are unknown. The input for sequencing was cultured PBMCs, taken from culture after CMV antigen stimulation. Receptor source: a human donor in good health (CMV status not recorded). Some clones in this sample may be carry-over from other donors' samples. Both conserved end residues are part of each CDR3. The D gene is left open where the match is weak. Clone size is stated in some rows and not others, as once, few, many or a class when expanded.

d_call	v_call	clone_size	j_call	cdr3_nt	cdr3_aa
TRBD2	TRBV7-2	NA	TRBJ2-1	TGTGCCAACAGCTTATCGCTACTAGCGGGAAGGTTCTTC	CANSLSLLAGRFF
NA	TRBV7-6	NA	TRBJ2-1	TGTGCCAGCAGCTCAGGAGGGATTGAGCAGTTCTTC	CASSSGGIEQFF
NA	TRBV6-2/TRBV6-3	once	TRBJ2-2	TGTGCCAGCTTTCGTGGGACCATTAACACCGGGGAGCTGTTTTTT	CASFRGTINTGELFF
TRBD2	TRBV4-1	few	TRBJ2-2	TGCGCCAGCAGCCCATGGGGTAGCGGGAGGGCGAACACCGGGGAGCTGTTTTTT	CASSPWGSGRANTGELFF
NA	TRBV7-2	many	TRBJ2-5	TGTGCCAGCAGCTCCTACTCCAGGGAGGAGACCCAGTACTTC	CASSSYSREETQYF
NA	TRBV11-2	NA	TRBJ1-4	TGTGCCAGCAGCTTAGGGGGGGATGAAAAACTGTTTTTT	CASSLGGDEKLFF
NA	TRBV19	NA	TRBJ2-2	TGTGCCAGTAGTAACCTTCGACAGGCCGGGGAGCTGTTTTTT	CASSNLRQAGELFF
NA	TRBV19	once	TRBJ1-3	TGTGCCAGTAGCCTCCGGGACGGATCCTCTGGAAACACCATATATTTT	CASSLRDGSSGNTIYF
TRBD1	TRBV7-2	many	TRBJ1-2	TGTGCCAGCAGCTCTTCGGACAGGCGGATTGGCTACACCTTC	CASSSSDRRIGYTF
TRBD1	TRBV7-9	NA	TRBJ1-1	TGTGCCAGCAGCCTCACGACAGGGCTCACTGAAGCTTTCTTT	CASSLTTGLTEAFF
TRBD2	TRBV19	few	TRBJ2-7	TGTGCCAGTAGTATAGATTCCCTTACTAGCGGGAGACCCTACGAGCAGTACTTC	CASSIDSLTSGRPYEQYF
TRBD2	TRBV19	NA	TRBJ2-2	TGTGCCAGTCAGGGACTAGCGGCCACCGGGGAGCTGTTTTTT	CASQGLAATGELFF
TRBD2	TRBV10-3	NA	TRBJ2-2	TGTGCCATCAGTGAGAGGACTAGCGGGAGCGCCGGGGAGCTGTTTTTT	CAISERTSGSAGELFF
NA	TRBV4-1	NA	TRBJ2-3	TGCGCCAGCAGCCAAGAAGAGGCAGGGCAGGGGATCACAGATACGCAGTATTTT	CASSQEEAGQGITDTQYF
TRBD2	TRBV7-2	many	TRBJ2-3	TGTGCCAGCAGCCGGCGGGAGATAGATACGCAGTATTTT	CASSRREIDTQYF
NA	TRBV7-3	NA	TRBJ2-1	TGTGCCAGCAGCTTAAATCCCGGGAGACTTAATGAGCAGTTCTTC	CASSLNPGRLNEQFF